This TCR beta chain was captured by sequencing in a study of blood T cell repertoires in COVID-19 (dated by TCRdb to about 2020). Notes on the research overall: Collaborator samples came from the United States, Italy and Spain and covered acute and convalescent phases of COVID-19. The material from the prospective study consisted of cDNA or gDNA derived from T cells, B-cell-depleted T cells, or PBMCs. Deeply sampled blood TCRbeta repertoires from subjects exposed to, actively infected with, or recovered from COVID-19 were included in the dataset. The repertoires were made available in a free public database intended to serve as a resource for research on the immune response to SARS-CoV-2. The samples were drawn from two sources: the first 160 participants of the ongoing ImmuneRACE study, and some 1,300 subjects contributed by 6 global collaborators. Nearly every sample came with metadata listing a de-identified subject ID, COVID-19 status, age in years and sex. Where available, HLA class I and class II types were obtained from metadata supplied by the sample provider rather than from assay-based typing. General findings and caveats noted by the study authors: Clinical and demographic metadata were provided uncurated, with the amount varying by source and participant.

V sheds 3 bases and J sheds 2 bases, leaving 17 bases between their ends. From the cysteine through the phenylalanine, the CDR3 covers 16 amino acids. Only the CDR3 DNA stays, 48 bases, in frame from base 1. Sequences LGHDT (CDR1) and YNNKEL (CDR2) are obtained from the germline V gene (reference sequence). TCRbeta CDR3 regions were amplified from genomic DNA by means of the immunoSEQ Assay, a bias-controlled multiplex PCR. Regarding the original processing steps: Nucleated cell counts per sample were estimated from amplification of reference gene primers within the assay. To quantify the absolute abundance of each unique TCRbeta CDR3 rearrangement, sequence reads were collapsed and filtered. For each sample, productive Simpson clonality was calculated by taking the square root of Simpson's diversity index across productive rearrangements. TCRdb obtained this table from immuneACCESS and retained in-frame rearrangements with V and J assigned. These tables miss some clones; where compared with another copy, unresolved V genes account for less than half of the shortfall, and the remainder is unexplained. Clone size and V and J calls were adopted from that table, with D and trimming inferred from the DNA. The sample profile shows 53,000 or so clones; about 87% of them were found once. Over 10% of the sample rests with the top ten.

Of note for this clone: The antigen it recognizes is unknown. There are no base qualities to consult, and no much larger clone falls within one base.

Each collaborating institution followed its own protocols to collect whole blood in K2EDTA tubes. Collaborator samples were shipped for TCRbeta analysis as frozen whole blood, isolated PBMCs, or DNA extracted from either sample type. This sequence originates from a man at least 80 years old with acute or convalescent COVID-19. The sample was peripheral blood. The chain couples TRBV3-1 (or the pseudogene TRBV3-2) to TRBJ2-7; the D gene is perhaps TRBD1, from 6 matching bases. The CDR3 amino acid sequence is: CASSHASGQSAYEQYF. The nucleotide sequence is given as TGTGCCAGCAGCCACGCCTCCGGACAGTCCGCCTACGAGCAGTACTTC.